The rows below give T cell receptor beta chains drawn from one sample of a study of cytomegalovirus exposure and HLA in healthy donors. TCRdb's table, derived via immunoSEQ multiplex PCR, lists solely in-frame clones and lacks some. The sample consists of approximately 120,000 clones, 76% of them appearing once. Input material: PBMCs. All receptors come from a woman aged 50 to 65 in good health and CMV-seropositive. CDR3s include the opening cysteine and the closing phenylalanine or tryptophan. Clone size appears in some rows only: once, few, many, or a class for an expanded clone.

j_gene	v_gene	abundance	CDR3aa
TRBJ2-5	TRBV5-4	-	CASSLEGETQYF
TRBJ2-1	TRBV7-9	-	CASSLASVIESSYNEQFF
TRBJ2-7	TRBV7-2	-	CASSSTGASYEQYF
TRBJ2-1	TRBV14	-	CASSPRLYNEQFF
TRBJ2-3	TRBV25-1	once	CASSVPGQGTDTQYF
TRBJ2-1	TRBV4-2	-	CASSLGLAGYNEQFF
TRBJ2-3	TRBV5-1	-	CASSGTGLTDTQYF
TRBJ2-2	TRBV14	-	CASSQQGMRAGELFF
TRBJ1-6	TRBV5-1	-	CASSLGGYNSPLHF
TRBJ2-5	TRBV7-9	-	CASSSWDRGKETQYF
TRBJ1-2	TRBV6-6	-	CASSRTESPLYGYTF
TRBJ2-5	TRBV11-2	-	CASSLEGAVGYF
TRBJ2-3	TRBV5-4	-	CASSWGGLATDTQYF
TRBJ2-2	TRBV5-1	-	CASSWTSGGASTGELFF
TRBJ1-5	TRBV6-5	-	CASSEAGFQPQHF
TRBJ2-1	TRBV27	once	CASSLLRNNEQFF
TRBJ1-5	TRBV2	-	CASSQTGEAQPQHF
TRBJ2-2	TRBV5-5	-	CASSLDPGNTGELFF
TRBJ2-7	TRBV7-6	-	CASSRQGAGEQYF
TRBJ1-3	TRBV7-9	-	CASSFPGQGGGNTIYF